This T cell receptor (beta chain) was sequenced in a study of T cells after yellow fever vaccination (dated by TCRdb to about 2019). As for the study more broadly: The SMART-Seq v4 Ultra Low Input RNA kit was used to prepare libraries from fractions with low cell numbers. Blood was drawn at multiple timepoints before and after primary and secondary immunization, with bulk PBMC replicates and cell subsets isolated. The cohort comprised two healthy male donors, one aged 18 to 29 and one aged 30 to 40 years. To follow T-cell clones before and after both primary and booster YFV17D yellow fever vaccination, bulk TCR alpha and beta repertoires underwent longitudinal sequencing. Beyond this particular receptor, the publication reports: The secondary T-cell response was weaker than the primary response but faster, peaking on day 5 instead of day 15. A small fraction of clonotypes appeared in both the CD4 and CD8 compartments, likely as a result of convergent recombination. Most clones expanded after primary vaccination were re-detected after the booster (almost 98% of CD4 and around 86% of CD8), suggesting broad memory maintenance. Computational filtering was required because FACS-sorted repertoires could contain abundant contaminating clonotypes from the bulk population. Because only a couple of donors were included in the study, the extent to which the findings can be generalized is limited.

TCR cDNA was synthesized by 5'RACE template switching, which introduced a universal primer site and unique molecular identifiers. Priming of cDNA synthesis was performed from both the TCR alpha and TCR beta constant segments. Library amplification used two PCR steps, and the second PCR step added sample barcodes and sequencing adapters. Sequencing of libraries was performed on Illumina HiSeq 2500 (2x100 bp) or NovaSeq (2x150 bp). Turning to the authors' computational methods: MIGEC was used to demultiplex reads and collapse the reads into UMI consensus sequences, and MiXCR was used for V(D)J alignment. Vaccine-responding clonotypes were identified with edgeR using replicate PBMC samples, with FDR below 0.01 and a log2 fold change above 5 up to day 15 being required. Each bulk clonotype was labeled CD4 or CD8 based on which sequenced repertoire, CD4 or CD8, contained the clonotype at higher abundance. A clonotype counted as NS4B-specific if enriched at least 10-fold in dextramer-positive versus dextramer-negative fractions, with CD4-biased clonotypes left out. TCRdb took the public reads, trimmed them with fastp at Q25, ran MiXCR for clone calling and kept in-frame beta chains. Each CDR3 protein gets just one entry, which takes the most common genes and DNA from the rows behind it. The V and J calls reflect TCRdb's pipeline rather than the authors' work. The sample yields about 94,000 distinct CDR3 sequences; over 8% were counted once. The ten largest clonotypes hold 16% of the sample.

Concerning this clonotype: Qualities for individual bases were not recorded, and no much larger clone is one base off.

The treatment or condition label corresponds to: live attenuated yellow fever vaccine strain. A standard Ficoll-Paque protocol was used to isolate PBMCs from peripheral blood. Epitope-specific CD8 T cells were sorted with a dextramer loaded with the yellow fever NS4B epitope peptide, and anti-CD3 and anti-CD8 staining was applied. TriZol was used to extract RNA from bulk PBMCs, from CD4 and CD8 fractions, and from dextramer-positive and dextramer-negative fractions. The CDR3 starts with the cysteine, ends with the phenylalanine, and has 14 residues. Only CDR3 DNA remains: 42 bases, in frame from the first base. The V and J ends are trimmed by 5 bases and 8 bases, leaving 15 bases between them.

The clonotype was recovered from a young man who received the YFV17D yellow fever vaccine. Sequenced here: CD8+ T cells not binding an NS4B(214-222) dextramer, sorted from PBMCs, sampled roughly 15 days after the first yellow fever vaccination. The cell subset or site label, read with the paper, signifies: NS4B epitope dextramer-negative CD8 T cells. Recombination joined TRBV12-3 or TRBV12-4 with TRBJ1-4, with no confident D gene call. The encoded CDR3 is CASSDSGIMEKLFF. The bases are TGTGCCAGCAGTGATTCCGGGATAATGGAAAAACTGTTTTTT.